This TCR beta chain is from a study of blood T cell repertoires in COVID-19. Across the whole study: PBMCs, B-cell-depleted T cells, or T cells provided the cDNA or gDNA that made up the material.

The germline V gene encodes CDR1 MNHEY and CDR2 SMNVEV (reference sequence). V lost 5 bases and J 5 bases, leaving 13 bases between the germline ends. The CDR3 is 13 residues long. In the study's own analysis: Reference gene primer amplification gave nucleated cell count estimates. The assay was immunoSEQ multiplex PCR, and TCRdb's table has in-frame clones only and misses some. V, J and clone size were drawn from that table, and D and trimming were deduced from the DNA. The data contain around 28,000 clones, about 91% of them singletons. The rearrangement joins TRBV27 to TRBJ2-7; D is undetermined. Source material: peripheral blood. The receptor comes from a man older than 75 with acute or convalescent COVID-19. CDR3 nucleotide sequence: TGTGCCAGCAGTCAAAACAACCGGGACGAGCAGTACTTC. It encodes CASSQNNRDEQYF.